The source of this T cell receptor beta chain is a study of OX40 agonist ivuxolimab in advanced cancers. At the level of the whole study: Ivuxolimab was an agonistic, fully human IgG2 monoclonal antibody directed against OX40 (CD134), a costimulatory receptor. Intravenous ivuxolimab was administered to patients every 2 weeks at six dose levels: 0.01, 0.1, 0.3, 1.5, 3 and 10 mg/kg. Of the approximately 50 dose-escalation patients, hepatocellular carcinoma was present in about 20, melanoma in approximately 15, renal cell carcinoma in 9 and head and neck cancer in 9. The dose-escalation cohort was 82.7% male with a mean age of about 65 years, ranging from about 23 to 85. Patients were allowed to have had prior anti-PD-1, anti-PD-L1 or anti-CTLA-4 therapy, and approximately 37% of the dose-escalation patients had been treated with checkpoint inhibitors. Partial responses occurred in three dose-escalation patients, of whom one had hepatocellular carcinoma and two had cutaneous melanoma. Peripheral TCRbeta sequencing aimed to test whether ivuxolimab altered TCR sequence diversity and caused clonal T-cell expansion. The monotherapy dose-escalation portion (N = 52 patients) of the phase I ivuxolimab trial is reported in the paper.

Of note for this clone: Its antigen remains unidentified. No base quality values were provided; no much bigger clone lies one nucleotide off.

Overall study results and their limits: Partial responders in the 0.1-3.0 mg/kg groups had among the lowest normalized peripheral clonal expansion, especially among CD8+ T cells. At doses of 0.1 to 3.0 mg/kg, clonal expansion of both CD4+ and CD8+ blood T cells was observed from baseline to week 6. Low levels of normalized T-cell clonal expansion were also shown by some nonresponding patients. On average, CD8+ T cells showed more expanded clones than CD4+ T cells after ivuxolimab. Antigen specificity was not determined for the clonally expanded peripheral T cells.

The CDR3 starts with the cysteine, ends with the phenylalanine, and has 12 residues. Just CDR3 DNA is preserved here, 36 bases in frame from base 1. The germline V gene provides CDR1 SNHLY and CDR2 FYNNEI. Trimming removed 5 bases from V and 2 bases from J, leaving 7 bases between the germline ends. Patients with a history of autoimmune disease or receiving systemic immunosuppression were excluded from the trial. Peripheral blood for TCR sequencing was drawn from every dose cohort at baseline, at cycle 4 day 1 and at cycle 7 day 1. The samples were taken from a phase I, first-in-human, multicenter, open-label dose-escalation trial of ivuxolimab. Adults with locally advanced or metastatic melanoma, renal cell, hepatocellular, or head and neck squamous cell carcinoma were enrolled in the trial. Before TCR sequencing, CD4+ and CD8+ T cells were separately sorted from peripheral blood. Genomic DNA was extracted from sorted cells for sequencing of the TCRbeta CDR3 region. TCRbeta CDR3 regions were sequenced using the immunoSEQ Assay. Sourced from immuneACCESS, this table was stored by TCRdb with only in-frame sequences that have V and J called. A share of the clones is absent; for the studies checked, an unresolved V gene accounts for under half, and the remainder has no known explanation. This sample comprises about 89,000 clones, approximately 91% of them detected only once. The top ten constitute roughly 0.75% of the sample.

The receptor's source is an adult with an advanced solid tumor such as melanoma, head and neck, liver or kidney cancer. Sequences were derived from CD4+ or CD8+ T cells sorted from blood, sampled in a trial of the OX40 agonist ivuxolimab. The sequence joins TRBV2 to TRBJ2-7, with the identity of the D gene unclear. The CDR3 protein sequence reads: CASSWAAYEQYF. The DNA is as follows: TGTGCCAGCAGTTGGGCCGCCTACGAGCAGTACTTC.